This TCR beta chain was captured in a study of PD-L1 blockade in urothelial cancer. Study details: Patients had been given 0 to 3 earlier chemotherapy regimens.

This clone showed up just a few times. Time point specified: pretreatment peripheral blood. The assay was immunoSEQ multiplex PCR, and TCRdb's table has in-frame clones only and misses some. The table includes under 95,000 clones, approximately 81% detected once. Germline values: CDR1 LNHDA, CDR2 SQIVND (reference sequence). The CDR3 sequence is 15 residues long. The V gene end was trimmed by 1 base and the J gene end by 8 bases; junction bases not matched to a gene: 7. The TCR comes from a man aged 55 to 70 with urothelial cancer. J is TRBJ2-1 and V is TRBV19; 8 nucleotides line up with TRBD2. The sequenced sample was PBMCs, obtained around atezolizumab (anti-PD-L1) treatment. CDR3 in DNA: TGTGCCAGTAGTATAGTGCCGGGAGGGCCCCATGAGCAGTTCTTC. Protein product: CASSIVPGGPHEQFF. Together with reference TRBV19 and TRBJ2-1, the CDR3 gives the full variable domain: DGGITQSPKYLFRKEGQNVTLSCEQNLNHDAMYWYRQDPGQGLRLIYYSQIVNDFQKGDIAEGYSVSREKKESFPLTVTSAQKNPTAFYLCASSIVPGGPHEQFFGPGTRLTVL.